The TCR beta chain described here comes from a study of T cells after yellow fever vaccination. Overall study findings and caveats: Most primary-vaccination clones reappeared after the booster (approximately 97% CD4, 88% CD8). Clonotypes appearing in both CD4 and CD8 compartments existed, and their share was small.

Regarding this clonotype: Its antigen is not identified.

The germline V gene has CDR1 MGHDK and CDR2 SYGVNS. There are 15 residues in the CDR3. The V gene lost 2 bases and the J gene lost 5 bases, with 10 bases spanning the gap. As TCR cDNA was made by 5'RACE template switching, a universal primer site and UMIs were added. TCRdb re-analysed the 5' RACE reads in MiXCR, keeping a single row per CDR3 protein. The data show 450,000 to 550,000 distinct CDR3 sequences, about a fifth seen once. The chain joins TRBV25-1 to TRBJ2-6, with D possibly TRBD1 on 5 matching bases. This TCR was recovered from a man between 18 and 29 years old who received the YFV17D yellow fever vaccine. Sequenced here: PBMCs, sampled approximately 22 days after the first yellow fever vaccination. The CDR3 sequence: CASSELQGRANVLTF. CDR3 in DNA: TGTGCCAGCAGTGAACTCCAGGGCAGGGCCAACGTCCTGACTTTC.